This TCR beta chain was sequenced in a study of early T cells in non-severe SARS-CoV-2 infection. Overall study context: Investigators sequenced bulk RNA drawn from unsorted whole blood, and chains remained unpaired.

The germline gives CDR1 KGHDR, CDR2 SFDVKD. V was cut by 7 bases and J by 8 bases, with 20 bases left in between. The CDR3 contains 15 residues. TCRdb reprocessed the 5' RACE reads with MiXCR, giving one entry per CDR3 protein. The sample contains around 44,000 distinct CDR3 sequences, approximately 9.4% of which appear only once. This chain connects TRBV24-1 to TRBJ2-1, with D perhaps given as TRBD1 or TRBD2 (5 bases each). This TCR came from an adult who was a healthcare worker with PCR-confirmed SARS-CoV-2 infection or an uninfected control (not recorded which). The sample taken for sequencing was whole blood. CDR3 in amino acids: CATSHGMGESDEQFF. In DNA form, the CDR3 reads TGTGCCACCAGCCACGGAATGGGGGAGAGCGATGAGCAGTTCTTC.